This T cell receptor beta chain was identified in a study of T cell changes during pregnancy in multiple sclerosis. The CDR3 runs 16 residues. V was shortened by 7 bases and J by 2 bases, with 18 bases between the two germline ends. CDR1 is LNHDA and CDR2 is SQIVND in the germline V gene (reference sequence). Generated by immunoSEQ multiplex PCR, the TCRdb table keeps only in-frame clones and is missing some. The sample consists of 69,000 or so clones, approximately 92% of them appearing once. Sequenced here: peripheral blood, sampled in the third trimester of pregnancy. The V and J genes are TRBV19 and TRBJ1-3, with D maybe TRBD1 (5 bases). The receptor comes from a female donor in good health, enrolled as a control in a pregnancy study. The CDR3 nucleotides read TGTGCCAGTACCCCGCCCGGGGGGGGAACTGGAAACACCATATATTTT. It is translated as CASTPPGGGTGNTIYF.